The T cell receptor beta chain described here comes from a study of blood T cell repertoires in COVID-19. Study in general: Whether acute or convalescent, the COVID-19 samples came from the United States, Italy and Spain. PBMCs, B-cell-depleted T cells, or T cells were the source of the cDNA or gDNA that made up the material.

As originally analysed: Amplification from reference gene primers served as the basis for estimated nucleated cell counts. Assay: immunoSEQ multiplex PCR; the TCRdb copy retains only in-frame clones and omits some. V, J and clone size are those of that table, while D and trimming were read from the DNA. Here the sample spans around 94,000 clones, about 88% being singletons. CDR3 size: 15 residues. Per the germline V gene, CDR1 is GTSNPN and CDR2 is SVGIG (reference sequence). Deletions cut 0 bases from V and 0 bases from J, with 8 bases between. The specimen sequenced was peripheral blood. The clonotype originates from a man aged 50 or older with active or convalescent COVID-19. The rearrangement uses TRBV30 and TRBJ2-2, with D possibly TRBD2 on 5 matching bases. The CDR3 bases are TGTGCCTGGAGTGTAACCGGGACGAACACCGGGGAGCTGTTTTTT. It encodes CAWSVTGTNTGELFF.